This passage covers 23 T cell receptor beta chains from one sample sequenced in a study of human T cells and chemical hapten exposure. Time point indicated: healthy volunteer bleed at 6 weeks. Extraction yielded total RNA from whole blood (unfractionated). TCRdb reprocessed the RACE reads with MiXCR, giving one entry per CDR3 protein. Among 40,000 to 45,000 distinct CDR3 sequences, around 3.4% were seen once, and the ten largest hold 5.6%. Sequencing used whole blood. The origin of the receptors is a human donor in good health. Some clones in this sample may be carry-over from other donors' samples.

The chain employs TRBV12-3 or TRBV12-4 and TRBJ2-7; D is uncertain. Between the trimmed V and J ends, which lost 6 bases and 2 bases, there was a span of 5 bases. This CDR3 is built from 11 residues. The CDR3 DNA reads TGTGCCAGCAGCCCGGCCTACGAGCAGTACTTC. Translated: CASSPAYEQYF.

This clonotype came up many times. The CDR3 DNA follows: TGCAGCGTTGGTCCCGGACAGGGTACCCACGAGCAGTACTTC. Its translation is CSVGPGQGTHEQYF. The genes are TRBV29-1 and TRBJ2-7, with 8 bases that match TRBD1. Trimming at V came to 4 bases and at J to 5 bases, leaving 10 bases not matched to a gene. Germline V gene sequence: CDR1 SQVTM, CDR2 ANQGSEA. There are 14 residues in the CDR3.

This clonotype was seen repeatedly, ten times or more. V usage is TRBV28 and J usage is TRBJ2-7, with 8 positions matching TRBD2. The CDR3 is 16 residues long. Germline CDR1 is MDHEN and CDR2 is SYDVKM. Trimming cost V 3 bases and J 2 bases; bases outside gene matches: 9. CDR3 sequence (DNA): TGTGCCAGCAGTTTTTTTCTAGCGGGCCTCACCTACGAGCAGTACTTC. This gives the protein CASSFFLAGLTYEQYF.

In its sample, this clonotype was seen a few times. The chain is built from TRBV3-1 and TRBJ2-2; D is possibly TRBD1 or TRBD2 (5 bases each). Germline assignment: CDR1 LGHDT and CDR2 YNNKEL (reference sequence). V was pared by 6 bases and J by 5 bases, with 16 bases between. The CDR3 is 15 amino acids. The CDR3 nucleotides read TGTGCCAGCAGTTTAACTAGGGGATGGACCGGGGAGCTGTTTTTT. This gives the protein CASSLTRGWTGELFF.

This clonotype was seen many times. This chain joins TRBV7-2 and TRBJ2-7; D may be TRBD1 or TRBD2 (5 bases each). This CDR3 is 13 amino acids long. Germline values: CDR1 SGHTA, CDR2 FQGNSA. Trimming shortened V by 7 bases and J by 3 bases, and 13 bases separated the two germline ends. CDR3 DNA sequence: TGTGCCAGCACCCCGGGACCGATCTACGAGCAGTACTTC. Translated: CASTPGPIYEQYF.

There are many counts of this clonotype. The V gene is TRBV11-2, the J gene TRBJ1-1; D unresolved. V was clipped by 1 base and J by 10 bases, with 10 bases between them. Germline loops: CDR1 SGHAT, CDR2 FQNNGV. The CDR3 is 12 amino acids. Here the CDR3 reads CASSLGNPGAFF. CDR3 DNA: TGTGCCAGCAGCTTAGGGAACCCAGGAGCTTTCTTT.

This clonotype appeared many times. The chain recombines TRBV28 with TRBJ1-5; the D is unclear. Germline V lookup: CDR1 MDHEN, CDR2 SYDVKM. The ends were cut back, 10 bases at V and 5 bases at J, with 12 bases in the middle. The CDR3 length is 12 residues. The CDR3 bases are TGTGCCACCAACGCCGGGCATCAGCCCCAGCATTTT. It yields the protein CATNAGHQPQHF. The entire variable domain, with the rest obtained from reference TRBV28 and TRBJ1-5, is as follows: DVKVTQSSRYLVKRTGEKVFLECVQDMDHENMFWYRQDPGLGLRLIYFSYDVKMKEKGDIPEGYSVSREKKERFSLILESASTNQTSMYLCATNAGHQPQHFGDGTRLSIL.

This clonotype was observed at least ten times. The gene calls are TRBV3-1 and TRBJ2-1, with unresolved D. The CDR3 is 12 amino acids. Germline assignment: CDR1 LGHDT and CDR2 YNNKEL (reference sequence). The V gene lost 1 base and the J gene lost 10 bases, with 8 bases spanning the gap. The CDR3 spells CASSQGRREQFF. CDR3 DNA sequence: TGTGCCAGCAGCCAAGGGCGACGGGAGCAGTTCTTC.

This clonotype has ten or more counts. This chain connects TRBV4-1 to TRBJ2-1, with TRBD1 matching over 10 bases. J was trimmed by 3 bases and V by 3 bases; bases with no gene match: 8. CDR1 and CDR2 (germline): MGHRA, YSYEKL. The CDR3 sequence is 17 residues long. Here the CDR3 reads CASSHSIGTGVYNEQFF. For the CDR3, the DNA is TGCGCCAGCAGCCATTCCATCGGGACAGGGGTCTACAATGAGCAGTTCTTC.

This chain connects TRBV5-1 to TRBJ1-4, with 7 bases aligning to TRBD1. In germline, CDR1 is SGHRS, CDR2 YFSETQ. Trimming at V came to 3 bases and at J to 5 bases, leaving 10 bases not matched to a gene. This CDR3 spans 16 amino acids. The DNA for the CDR3 is TGCGCCAGCAGCTCGGGCGCGGGACAGCCAAATGAAAAACTGTTTTTT. As protein: CASSSGAGQPNEKLFF.

This clonotype is judged medium-sized. CDR3 sequence (DNA): TGTGCCAGCAGCCAACAGGGGCTCATGAACACTGAAGCTTTCTTT. Translation gives CASSQQGLMNTEAFF. This sequence joins TRBV5-4 and TRBJ1-1, with 7 bases fitting TRBD1. This CDR3 is 15 amino acids long. Germline assignment: CDR1 SGHNT and CDR2 YYREEE (reference sequence). The ends lost 4 bases at V and 0 bases at J; junction bases unmatched: 6. Complete variable domain (other parts from reference TRBV5-4 and TRBJ1-1): ETGVTQSPTHLIKTRGQQVTLRCSSQSGHNTVSWYQQALGQGPQFIFQYYREEENGRGNFPPRFSGLQFPNYSSELNVNALELDDSALYLCASSQQGLMNTEAFFGQGTRLTVV.

The V call is TRBV12-3 or TRBV12-4, the J call TRBJ1-1, with 7 positions matching TRBD1. The V and J ends lost 2 bases and 0 bases, in that order; junction bases with no gene match: 6. This CDR3 is 16 amino acids long. The CDR3 sequence is CASSLPPGQVNTEAFF. In DNA form, the CDR3 reads TGTGCCAGCAGTTTACCCCCCGGACAGGTGAACACTGAAGCTTTCTTT.

This clonotype occurred many times. The genes are TRBV5-5 and TRBJ1-4; D ambiguous. Germline values: CDR1 SGHKS, CDR2 YYEKEE (reference sequence). This CDR3 has 18 residues. Trimming took off 6 bases at V and 0 bases at J, with 21 bases between the two ends. DNA for the CDR3: TGTGCCAGCACCCCCCGCCCCCCCGAGATAGCAACTAATGAAAAACTGTTTTTT. It specifies CASTPRPPEIATNEKLFF.

There are many counts of this clonotype. The chain is built from TRBV29-1 and TRBJ2-7; the D gene could be TRBD1 or TRBD2 (5 bases each). This CDR3 contains 15 residues. Trimming stripped 1 base from V and 2 bases from J, with 15 bases between. The V gene's germline CDR1 is SQVTM and CDR2 ANQGSEA. The CDR3: CSVEGVGDGPYEQYF. In DNA form, the CDR3 reads TGCAGCGTTGAAGGGGTAGGGGACGGACCCTACGAGCAGTACTTC.

This clonotype was observed many times. The rearrangement joins TRBV10-2 to TRBJ1-5, with a possible D match to TRBD1 (5 bases). Germline assignment: CDR1 WSHSY and CDR2 SAAADI. The ends were cut back, 5 bases at V and 2 bases at J, with 10 bases in the middle. The CDR3 contains 14 residues. CDR3 residues: CASSLTGGNQPQHF. DNA of the CDR3: TGCGCCAGCAGTCTTACAGGTGGCAATCAGCCCCAGCATTTT.

The rearrangement links TRBV5-4 to TRBJ2-7; tentative D call: TRBD1 (6 bases). Trimming left V 6 bases short and J 5 bases short, with 18 bases between. The germline V gene encodes CDR1 SGHNT and CDR2 YYREEE (reference sequence). The CDR3 sequence is 14 residues long. In nucleotides, the CDR3 is TGTGCCAGCACCCAGGGGACGAGGGGCCACGAGCAGTACTTC. This translates into CASTQGTRGHEQYF.

This clonotype appeared many times. The chain links TRBV7-2 to TRBJ2-1, with 11 bases identical to TRBD2. V lost 5 bases to trimming and J lost 4 bases; unmatched junction nucleotides: 4. Germline assignment: CDR1 SGHTA and CDR2 FQGNSA. The CDR3 consists of 15 residues. This CDR3 is CASSRTSGSYNEQFF. In DNA, the CDR3 is TGTGCCAGCAGCCGAACTAGCGGGAGTTACAATGAGCAGTTCTTC.

This clonotype has only a few counts. The chain couples TRBV6-5 to TRBJ1-6, with 7 bases identical to TRBD1. Per the germline V gene, CDR1 is MNHEY and CDR2 is SVGAGI. The J segment lost 2 bases and the V segment lost 6 bases, leaving 4 bases of the junction unmatched. This CDR3 spans 15 amino acids. CDR3: CASSDREAYNSPLHF. CDR3 in DNA: TGTGCCAGCAGCGACAGGGAGGCCTATAATTCACCCCTCCACTTT.

This clonotype was seen ten or more times. The V gene is TRBV20-1, the J gene TRBJ1-5, with a weak D call TRBD1 (6 bases). The CDR3 runs to 23 residues. V was cut by 3 bases and J by 2 bases, with 38 bases left in between. Per the germline V gene, CDR1 is DFQATT and CDR2 is SNEGSKA (reference sequence). CDR3 sequence: CSASLELLLGTDLTGQGNQPQHF. DNA of the CDR3: TGCAGTGCTAGTCTCGAACTACTCCTTGGAACCGACCTGACAGGCCAGGGCAATCAGCCCCAGCATTTT.

The CDR3: CASSPGLARAADTQYF. CDR3 nucleotide sequence: TGTGCCAGCAGCCCCGGACTAGCGAGGGCGGCAGATACGCAGTATTTT. The V gene is TRBV14, the J gene TRBJ2-3; 9 nucleotides agree with TRBD2. V lost 4 bases to trimming and J lost 4 bases; unmatched junction nucleotides: 9. The CDR3 covers 16 residues. CDR1 is SGHDN, CDR2 FVKESK, per germline.

In this sample, this clonotype turned up many times. The gene calls are TRBV20-1 and TRBJ2-3, with TRBD2 matching over 9 bases. The length of the CDR3 is 14 residues. V lost 8 bases to trimming and J lost 4 bases; unmatched junction nucleotides: 10. Germline V gives CDR1 DFQATT, CDR2 SNEGSKA (reference sequence). The CDR3 reads CSRLRGRGADTQYF. In DNA form, the CDR3 reads TGCAGTCGTCTTCGCGGGAGGGGAGCAGATACGCAGTATTTT.

The J gene is TRBJ2-3, the V gene TRBV28; D call uncertain. The V end lost 3 bases, the J end lost 7 bases, and 2 bases lay between the germline ends. CDR1 is MDHEN, CDR2 SYDVKM, per germline. The CDR3 has 10 amino acids. The CDR3 spells CASSFNTQYF. In nucleotides, the CDR3 is TGTGCCAGCAGTTTTAATACGCAGTATTTT.

This clonotype was recorded many times. The chain employs TRBV5-1 and TRBJ1-5; D ambiguous. The CDR3 covers 15 residues. Germline-derived CDR1 and CDR2 are SGHRS and YFSETQ. The V and J ends lost 0 bases and 3 bases respectively, with 10 bases between them. The CDR3 sequence is CASSLASGLNQPQHF. CDR3 DNA sequence: TGCGCCAGCAGCTTGGCGTCCGGGCTCAATCAGCCCCAGCATTTT.